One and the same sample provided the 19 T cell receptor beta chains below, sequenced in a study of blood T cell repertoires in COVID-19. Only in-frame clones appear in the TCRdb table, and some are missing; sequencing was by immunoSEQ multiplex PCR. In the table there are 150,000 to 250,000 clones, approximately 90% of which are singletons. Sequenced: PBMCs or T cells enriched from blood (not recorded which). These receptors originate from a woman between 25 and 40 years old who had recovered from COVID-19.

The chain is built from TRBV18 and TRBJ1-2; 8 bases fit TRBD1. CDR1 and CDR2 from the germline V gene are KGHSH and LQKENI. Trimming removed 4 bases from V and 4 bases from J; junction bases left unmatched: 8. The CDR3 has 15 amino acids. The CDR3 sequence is CASSRLDRDAYGYTF. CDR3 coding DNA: TGTGCCAGCTCACGACTGGACAGGGATGCCTATGGCTACACCTTC.

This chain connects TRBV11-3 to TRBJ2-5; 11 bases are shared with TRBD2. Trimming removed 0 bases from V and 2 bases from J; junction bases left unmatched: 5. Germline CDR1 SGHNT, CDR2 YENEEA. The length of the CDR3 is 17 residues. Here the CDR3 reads CASSLERLAGGQETQYF. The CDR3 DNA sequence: TGTGCCAGCAGCTTAGAAAGGCTAGCGGGGGGACAAGAGACCCAGTACTTC.

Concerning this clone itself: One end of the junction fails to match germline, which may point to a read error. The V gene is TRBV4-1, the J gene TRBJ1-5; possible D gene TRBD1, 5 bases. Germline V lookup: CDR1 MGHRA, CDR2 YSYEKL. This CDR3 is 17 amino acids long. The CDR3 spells CASSKEERGFGNQPQHF. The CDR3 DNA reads TGCGCCAGCAGCAAAGAAGAAAGGGGCTTTGGCAATCAGCCCCAGCATTTT.

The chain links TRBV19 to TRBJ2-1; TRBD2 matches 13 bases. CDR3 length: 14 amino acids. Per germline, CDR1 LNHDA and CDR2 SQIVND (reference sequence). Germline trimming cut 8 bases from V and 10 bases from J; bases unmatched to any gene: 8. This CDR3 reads CASEGLAGVREQFF. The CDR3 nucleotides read TGTGCCAGTGAAGGACTAGCGGGAGTGAGGGAGCAGTTCTTC. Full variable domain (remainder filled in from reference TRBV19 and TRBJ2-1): DGGITQSPKYLFRKEGQNVTLSCEQNLNHDAMYWYRQDPGQGLRLIYYSQIVNDFQKGDIAEGYSVSREKKESFPLTVTSAQKNPTAFYLCASEGLAGVREQFFGPGTRLTVL.

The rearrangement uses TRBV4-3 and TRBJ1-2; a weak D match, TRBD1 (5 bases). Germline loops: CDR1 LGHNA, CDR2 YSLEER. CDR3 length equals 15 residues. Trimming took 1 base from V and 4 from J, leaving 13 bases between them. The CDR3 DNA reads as TGCGCCAGCAGCCAAGTATCACAGGCCCCCTATGGCTACACCTTC. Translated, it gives CASSQVSQAPYGYTF.

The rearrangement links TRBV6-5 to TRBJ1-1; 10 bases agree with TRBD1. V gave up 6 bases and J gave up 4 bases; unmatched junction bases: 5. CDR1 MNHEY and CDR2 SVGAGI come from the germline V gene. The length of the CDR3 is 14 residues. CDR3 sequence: CASSTGTGATEAFF. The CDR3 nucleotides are TGTGCCAGCAGCACCGGGACAGGGGCCACTGAAGCTTTCTTT.

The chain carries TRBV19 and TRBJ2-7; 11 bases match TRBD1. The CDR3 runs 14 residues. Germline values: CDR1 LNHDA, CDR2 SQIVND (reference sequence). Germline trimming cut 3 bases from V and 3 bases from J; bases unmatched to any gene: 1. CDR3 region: CASSIGTGGYEQYF. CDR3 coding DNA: TGTGCCAGTAGTATCGGGACAGGGGGCTACGAGCAGTACTTC. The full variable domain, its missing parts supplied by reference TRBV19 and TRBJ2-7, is DGGITQSPKYLFRKEGQNVTLSCEQNLNHDAMYWYRQDPGQGLRLIYYSQIVNDFQKGDIAEGYSVSREKKESFPLTVTSAQKNPTAFYLCASSIGTGGYEQYFGPGTRLTVT.

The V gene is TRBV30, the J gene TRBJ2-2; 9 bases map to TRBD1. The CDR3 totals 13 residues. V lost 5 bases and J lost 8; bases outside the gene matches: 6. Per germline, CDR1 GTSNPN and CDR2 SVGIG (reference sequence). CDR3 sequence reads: CAWDRGEPGELFF. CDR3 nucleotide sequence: TGTGCCTGGGACAGGGGGGAACCAGGGGAGCTGTTTTTT.

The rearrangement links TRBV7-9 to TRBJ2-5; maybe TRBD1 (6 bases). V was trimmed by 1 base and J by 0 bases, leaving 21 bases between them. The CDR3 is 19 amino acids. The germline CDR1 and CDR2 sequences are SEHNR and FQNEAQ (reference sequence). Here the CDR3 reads CASSLEPSRVRGYQETQYF. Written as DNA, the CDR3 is TGTGCCAGCAGCTTAGAACCTAGTCGTGTAAGGGGGTACCAAGAGACCCAGTACTTC. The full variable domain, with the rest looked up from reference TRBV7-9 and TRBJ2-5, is DTGVSQNPRHKITKRGQNVTFRCDPISEHNRLYWYRQTLGQGPEFLTYFQNEAQLEKSRLLSDRFSAERPKGSFSTLEIQRTEQGDSAMYLCASSLEPSRVRGYQETQYFGPGTRLLVL.

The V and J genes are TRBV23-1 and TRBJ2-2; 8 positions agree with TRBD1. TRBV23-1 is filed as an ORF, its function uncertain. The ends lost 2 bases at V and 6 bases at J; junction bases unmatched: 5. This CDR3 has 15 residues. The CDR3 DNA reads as TGCGCCAGCAGTCAAGGTCTACAGGGGGCCGGGGAGCTGTTTTTT. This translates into CASSQGLQGAGELFF.

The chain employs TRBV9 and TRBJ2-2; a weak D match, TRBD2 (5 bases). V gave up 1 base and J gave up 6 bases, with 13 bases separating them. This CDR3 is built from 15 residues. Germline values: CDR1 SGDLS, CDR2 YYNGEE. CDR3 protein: CASSVYGERSGELFF. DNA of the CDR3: TGTGCCAGCAGCGTATACGGGGAGAGGTCCGGGGAGCTGTTTTTT.

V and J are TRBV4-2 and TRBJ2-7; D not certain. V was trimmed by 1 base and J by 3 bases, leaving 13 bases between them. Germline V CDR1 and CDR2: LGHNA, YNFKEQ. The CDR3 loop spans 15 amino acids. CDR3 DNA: TGTGCCAGCAGCCAAGGAGGCGGCTCACACTACGAGCAGTACTTC. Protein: CASSQGGGSHYEQYF.

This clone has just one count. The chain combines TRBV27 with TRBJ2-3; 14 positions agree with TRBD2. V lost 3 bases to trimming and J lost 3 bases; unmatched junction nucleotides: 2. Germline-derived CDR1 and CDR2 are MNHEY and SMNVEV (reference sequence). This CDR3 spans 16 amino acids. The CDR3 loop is CASSFRLAGGTDTQYF. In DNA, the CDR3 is TGTGCCAGCAGTTTCCGACTAGCGGGGGGGACAGATACGCAGTATTTT.

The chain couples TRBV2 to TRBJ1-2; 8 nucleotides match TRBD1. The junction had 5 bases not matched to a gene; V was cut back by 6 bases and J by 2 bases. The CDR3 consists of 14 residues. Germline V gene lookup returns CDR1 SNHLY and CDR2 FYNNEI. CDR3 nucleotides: TGTGCCAGCAGGCCGGGACAGGCAAACTATGGCTACACCTTC. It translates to CASRPGQANYGYTF.

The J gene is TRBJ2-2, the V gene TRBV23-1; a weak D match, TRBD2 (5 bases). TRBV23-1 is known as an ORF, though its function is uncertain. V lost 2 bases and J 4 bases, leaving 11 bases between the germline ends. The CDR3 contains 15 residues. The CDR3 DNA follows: TGCGCCAGCAGTCAAGCCCCGGGGTGCACCGGGGAGCTGTTTTTT. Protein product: CASSQAPGCTGELFF.

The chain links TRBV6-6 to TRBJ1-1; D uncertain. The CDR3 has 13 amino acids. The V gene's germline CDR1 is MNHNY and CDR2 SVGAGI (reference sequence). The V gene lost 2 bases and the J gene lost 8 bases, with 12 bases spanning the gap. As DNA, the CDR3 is TGTGCCAGCAGTTACGATACAGCTTTGGAAGCTTTCTTT. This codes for CASSYDTALEAFF.

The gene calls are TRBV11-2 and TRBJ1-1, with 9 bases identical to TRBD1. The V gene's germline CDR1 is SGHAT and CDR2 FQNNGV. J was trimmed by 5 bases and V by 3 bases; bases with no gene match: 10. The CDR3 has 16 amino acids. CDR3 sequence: CASSLRPGQGLTEAFF. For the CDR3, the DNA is TGTGCCAGCAGCTTGCGTCCGGGACAGGGATTAACTGAAGCTTTCTTT.

CDR3 residues: CASGSSYNEQFF. As DNA, the CDR3 is TGTGCCAGCGGGAGTAGCTACAATGAGCAGTTCTTC. The chain is built from TRBV12-3 or TRBV12-4 and TRBJ2-1, with D maybe TRBD2 (5 bases). The CDR3 has 12 residues. The V gene lost 8 bases and the J gene lost 3 bases, with 8 bases spanning the gap.

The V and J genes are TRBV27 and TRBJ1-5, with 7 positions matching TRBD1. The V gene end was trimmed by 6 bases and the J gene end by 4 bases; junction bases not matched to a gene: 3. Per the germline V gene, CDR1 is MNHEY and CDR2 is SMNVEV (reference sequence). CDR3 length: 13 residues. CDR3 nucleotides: TGTGCCAGCAGGGGACAGCGAAATCAGCCCCAGCATTTT. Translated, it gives CASRGQRNQPQHF.